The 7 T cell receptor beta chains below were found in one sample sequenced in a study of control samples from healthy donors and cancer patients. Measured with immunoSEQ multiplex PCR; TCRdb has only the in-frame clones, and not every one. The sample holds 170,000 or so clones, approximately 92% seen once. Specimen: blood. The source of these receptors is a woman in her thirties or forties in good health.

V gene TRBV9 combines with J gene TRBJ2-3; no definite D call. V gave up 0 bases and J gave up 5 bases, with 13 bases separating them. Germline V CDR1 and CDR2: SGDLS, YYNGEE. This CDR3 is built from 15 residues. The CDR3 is CASSVGTKLGDTQYF. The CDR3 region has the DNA TGTGCCAGCAGCGTAGGAACGAAGTTGGGAGATACGCAGTATTTT.

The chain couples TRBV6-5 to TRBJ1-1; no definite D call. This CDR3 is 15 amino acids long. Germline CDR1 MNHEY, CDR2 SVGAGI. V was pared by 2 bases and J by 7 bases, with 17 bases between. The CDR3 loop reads CASSYREGQEIEAFF. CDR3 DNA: TGTGCCAGCAGTTACCGAGAGGGCCAGGAGATTGAAGCTTTCTTT.

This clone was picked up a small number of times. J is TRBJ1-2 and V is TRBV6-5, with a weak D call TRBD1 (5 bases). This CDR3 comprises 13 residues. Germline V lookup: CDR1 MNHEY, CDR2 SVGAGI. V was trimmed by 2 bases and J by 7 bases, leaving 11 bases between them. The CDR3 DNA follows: TGTGCCAGCAGTTACGGGGGAAGCTCTGGCTACACCTTC. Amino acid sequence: CASSYGGSSGYTF.

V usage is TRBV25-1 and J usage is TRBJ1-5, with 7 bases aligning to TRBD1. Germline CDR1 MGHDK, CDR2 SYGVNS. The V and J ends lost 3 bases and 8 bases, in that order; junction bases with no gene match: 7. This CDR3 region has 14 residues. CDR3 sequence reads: CASSDVGGSEPQHF. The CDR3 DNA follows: TGTGCCAGCAGTGATGTAGGGGGCTCGGAGCCCCAGCATTTT.

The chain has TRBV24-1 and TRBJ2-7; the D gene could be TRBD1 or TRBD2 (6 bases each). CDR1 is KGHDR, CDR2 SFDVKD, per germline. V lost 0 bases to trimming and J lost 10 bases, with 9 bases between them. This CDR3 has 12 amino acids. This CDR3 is CATSDLFGGQYF. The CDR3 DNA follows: TGTGCCACCAGTGATTTGTTCGGGGGCCAGTACTTC.

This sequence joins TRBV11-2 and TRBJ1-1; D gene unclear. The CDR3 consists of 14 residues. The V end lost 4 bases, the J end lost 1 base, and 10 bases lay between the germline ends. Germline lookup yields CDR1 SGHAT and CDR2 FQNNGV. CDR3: CASSSRTENTEAFF. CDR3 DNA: TGTGCCAGCAGCTCAAGGACGGAGAACACTGAAGCTTTCTTT.

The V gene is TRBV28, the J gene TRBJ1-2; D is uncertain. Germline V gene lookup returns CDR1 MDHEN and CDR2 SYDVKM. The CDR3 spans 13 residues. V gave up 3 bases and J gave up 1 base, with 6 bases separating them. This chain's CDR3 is CASSLGNNYGYTF. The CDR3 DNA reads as TGTGCCAGCAGTTTGGGGAATAACTATGGCTACACCTTC.